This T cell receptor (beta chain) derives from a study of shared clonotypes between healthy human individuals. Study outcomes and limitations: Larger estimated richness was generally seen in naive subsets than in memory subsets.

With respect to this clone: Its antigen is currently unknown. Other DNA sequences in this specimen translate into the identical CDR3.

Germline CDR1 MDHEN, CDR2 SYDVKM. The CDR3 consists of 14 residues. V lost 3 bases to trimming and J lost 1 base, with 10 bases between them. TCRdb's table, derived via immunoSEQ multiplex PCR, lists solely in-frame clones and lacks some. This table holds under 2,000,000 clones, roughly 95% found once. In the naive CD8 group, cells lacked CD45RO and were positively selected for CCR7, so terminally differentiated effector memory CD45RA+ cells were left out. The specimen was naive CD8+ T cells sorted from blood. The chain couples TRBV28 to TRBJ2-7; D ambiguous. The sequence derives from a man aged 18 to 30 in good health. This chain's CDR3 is CASSLVGGSYEQYF. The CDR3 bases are TGTGCCAGCAGTTTGGTTGGCGGTTCCTACGAGCAGTACTTC.